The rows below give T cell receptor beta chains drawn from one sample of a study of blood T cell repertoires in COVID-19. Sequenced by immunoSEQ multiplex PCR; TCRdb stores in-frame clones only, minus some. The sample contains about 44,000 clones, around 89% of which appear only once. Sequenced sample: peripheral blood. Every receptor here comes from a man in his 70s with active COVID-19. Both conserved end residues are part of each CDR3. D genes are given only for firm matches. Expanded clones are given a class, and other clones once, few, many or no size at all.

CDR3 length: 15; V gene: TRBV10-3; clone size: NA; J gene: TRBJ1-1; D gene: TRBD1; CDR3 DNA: TGTGCCATCAGTGAGCCCGGACAGGGGAACACTGAAGCTTTCTTT; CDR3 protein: CAISEPGQGNTEAFF
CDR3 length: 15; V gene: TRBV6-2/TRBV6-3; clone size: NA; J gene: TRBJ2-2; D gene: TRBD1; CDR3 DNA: TGTGCCAGCAGCCGACAGGGGGCGGGCACCGGGGAGCTGTTTTTT; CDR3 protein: CASSRQGAGTGELFF
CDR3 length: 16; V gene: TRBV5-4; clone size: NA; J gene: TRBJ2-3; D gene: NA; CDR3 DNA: TGTGCCAGCAACAAGGGGGGACAGTACAGCACAGATACGCAGTATTTT; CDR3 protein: CASNKGGQYSTDTQYF
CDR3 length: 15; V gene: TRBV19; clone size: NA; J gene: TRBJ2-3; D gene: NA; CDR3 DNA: TGTGCCAGTAGTATAGTGGCCCCCAACGGGGATACGCAGTATTTT; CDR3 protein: CASSIVAPNGDTQYF
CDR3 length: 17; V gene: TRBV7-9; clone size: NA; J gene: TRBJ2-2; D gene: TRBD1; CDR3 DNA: TGTGCCAGCAGCTCCCCGGGCAGGGGGCCTCCCACCGGGGAGCTGTTTTTT; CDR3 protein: CASSSPGRGPPTGELFF
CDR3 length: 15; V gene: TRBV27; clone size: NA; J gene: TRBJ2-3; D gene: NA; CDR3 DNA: TGTGCCAGCAGTTTAGGTAGCCAAAGCACAGATACGCAGTATTTT; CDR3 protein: CASSLGSQSTDTQYF
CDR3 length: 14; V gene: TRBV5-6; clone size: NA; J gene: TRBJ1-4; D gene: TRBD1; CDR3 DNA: TGTGCCAGCAGCCGGGACAGCGTTAATGAAAAACTGTTTTTT; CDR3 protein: CASSRDSVNEKLFF
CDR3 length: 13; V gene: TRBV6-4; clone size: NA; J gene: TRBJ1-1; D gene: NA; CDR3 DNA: TGTGCCAGCAGTGCCGACAGCAACACTGAAGCTTTCTTT; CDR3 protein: CASSADSNTEAFF
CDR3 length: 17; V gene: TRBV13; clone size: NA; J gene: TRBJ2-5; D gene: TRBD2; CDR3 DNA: TGTGCCAGCAGCCGGGGACTAGCGGGGGGGCCAGGGGAGGCCCAGTACTTC; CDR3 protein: CASSRGLAGGPGEAQYF
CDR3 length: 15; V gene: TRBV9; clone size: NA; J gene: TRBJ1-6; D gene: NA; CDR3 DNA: TGTGCCAGCAGCTCGCGGGGACTCCGGAATTCACCCCTCCACTTT; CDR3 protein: CASSSRGLRNSPLHF
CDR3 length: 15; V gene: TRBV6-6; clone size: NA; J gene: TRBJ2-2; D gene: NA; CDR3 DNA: TGTGCCAGCAGTTACTCGGGACACCCGCCCGGGGAGCTGTTTTTT; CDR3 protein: CASSYSGHPPGELFF
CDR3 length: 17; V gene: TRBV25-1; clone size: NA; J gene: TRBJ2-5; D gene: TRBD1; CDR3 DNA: TGTGCCACAGCAGCACATCCGGGACAGGGGTACCAAGAGACCCAGTACTTC; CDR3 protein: CATAAHPGQGYQETQYF
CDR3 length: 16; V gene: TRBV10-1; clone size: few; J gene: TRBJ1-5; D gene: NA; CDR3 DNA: TGCGCCAGCAGTGAGCCCCCCCGGAGGGACAATCAGCCCCAGCATTTT; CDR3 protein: CASSEPPRRDNQPQHF
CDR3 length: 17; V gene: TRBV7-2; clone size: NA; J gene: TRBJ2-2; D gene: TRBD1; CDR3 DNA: TGTGCCAGCAGCAGTCGCCGCGGACAGGCGTACACCGGGGAGCTGTTTTTT; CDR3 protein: CASSSRRGQAYTGELFF
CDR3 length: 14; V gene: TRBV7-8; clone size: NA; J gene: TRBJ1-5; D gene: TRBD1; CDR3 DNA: TGTGCCAGCAGCAATACAGGGGGCGGTCAGCCCCAGCATTTT; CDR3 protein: CASSNTGGGQPQHF
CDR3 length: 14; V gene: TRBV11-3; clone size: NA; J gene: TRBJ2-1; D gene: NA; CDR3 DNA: TGTGCCAGCTCACCAGAGGGGGTGCGGGATGAGCAGTTCTTC; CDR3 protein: CASSPEGVRDEQFF
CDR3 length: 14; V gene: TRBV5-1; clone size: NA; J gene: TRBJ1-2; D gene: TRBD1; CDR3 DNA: TGCGCCAGCAGCGCCGAAGGGGGCAACTATGGCTACACCTTC; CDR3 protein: CASSAEGGNYGYTF
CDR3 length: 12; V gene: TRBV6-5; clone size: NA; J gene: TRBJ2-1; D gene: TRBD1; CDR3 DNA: TGTGCCAGCCGGGACAGGGCGGATGAGCAGTTCTTC; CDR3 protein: CASRDRADEQFF
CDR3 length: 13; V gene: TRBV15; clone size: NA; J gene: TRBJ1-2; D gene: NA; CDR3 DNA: TGTGCCACCAGCAGAGATGAAGCGGCTGGCTACACCTTC; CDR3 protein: CATSRDEAAGYTF
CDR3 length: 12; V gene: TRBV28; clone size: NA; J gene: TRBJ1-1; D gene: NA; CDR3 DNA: TGTGCCAGCAGTTTACGACTCACTGAAGCTTTCTTT; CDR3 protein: CASSLRLTEAFF
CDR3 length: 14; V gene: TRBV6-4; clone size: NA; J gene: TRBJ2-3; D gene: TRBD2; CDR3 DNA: TGTGCCAGCAGCCTGGGACTAGAAACAGATACGCAGTATTTT; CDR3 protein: CASSLGLETDTQYF
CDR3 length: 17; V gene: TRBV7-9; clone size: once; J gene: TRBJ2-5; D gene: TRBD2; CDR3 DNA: TGTGCCAGCAGCTTGGGTTCGAGCGGGGCTTGGGAGGAGACCCAGTACTTC; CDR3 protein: CASSLGSSGAWEETQYF
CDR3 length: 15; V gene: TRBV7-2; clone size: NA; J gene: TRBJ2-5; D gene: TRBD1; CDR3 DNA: TGTGCCAGCAGCCCCAGGACAGGGGGCATAGAGACCCAGTACTTC; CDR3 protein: CASSPRTGGIETQYF
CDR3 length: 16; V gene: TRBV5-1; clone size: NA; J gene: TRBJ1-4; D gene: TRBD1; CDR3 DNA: TGCGCCAGCAAAACAGGGGATCATGGGGCTAATGAAAAACTGTTTTTT; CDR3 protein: CASKTGDHGANEKLFF
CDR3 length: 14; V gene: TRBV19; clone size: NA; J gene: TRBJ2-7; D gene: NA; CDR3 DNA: TGTGCCAGTAGTATGGCCAGGGAATCCTACGAGCAGTACTTC; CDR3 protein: CASSMARESYEQYF
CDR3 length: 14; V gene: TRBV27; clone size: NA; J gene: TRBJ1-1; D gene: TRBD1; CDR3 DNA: TGTGCCAGCAGGCGCACAGGGGGCGCCGATCAAGCTTTCTTT; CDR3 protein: CASRRTGGADQAFF
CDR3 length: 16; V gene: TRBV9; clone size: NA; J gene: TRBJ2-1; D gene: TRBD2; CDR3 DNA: TGTGCCAGCAGCCCCCGGACTAGCGGGGGGGCAAATGAGCAGTTCTTC; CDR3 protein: CASSPRTSGGANEQFF
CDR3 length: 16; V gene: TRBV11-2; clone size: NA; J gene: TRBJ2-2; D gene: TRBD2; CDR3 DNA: TGTGCCAGCAACCCTCAAGGGCGCGGGGGGATCGGGGAGCTGTTTTTT; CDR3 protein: CASNPQGRGGIGELFF
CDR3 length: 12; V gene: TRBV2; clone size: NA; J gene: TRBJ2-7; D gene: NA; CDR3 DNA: TGTGCCAGCAGTCAACAGGACTACGAGCAGTACTTC; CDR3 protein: CASSQQDYEQYF
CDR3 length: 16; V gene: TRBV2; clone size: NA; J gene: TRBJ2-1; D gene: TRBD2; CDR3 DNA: TGTGCCAGCGGAGTACTAGCGGGGGGGTCCTACAATGAGCAGTTCTTC; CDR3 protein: CASGVLAGGSYNEQFF
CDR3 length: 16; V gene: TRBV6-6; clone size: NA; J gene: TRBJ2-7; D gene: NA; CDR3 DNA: TGTGCCAGCAGTTACTCCGTAGTTTCCGCGTCCTACGAGCAGTACTTC; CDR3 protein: CASSYSVVSASYEQYF
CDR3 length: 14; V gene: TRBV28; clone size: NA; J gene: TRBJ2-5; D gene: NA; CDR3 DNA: TGTGCCAGCAGTTCCCGGTCCGCCCAAGAGACCCAGTACTTC; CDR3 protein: CASSSRSAQETQYF
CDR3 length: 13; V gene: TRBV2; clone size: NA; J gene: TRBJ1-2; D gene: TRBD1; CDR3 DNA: TGTGCCACCAGGGAGGGGGCTGGCTATGGCTACACCTTC; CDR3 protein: CATREGAGYGYTF
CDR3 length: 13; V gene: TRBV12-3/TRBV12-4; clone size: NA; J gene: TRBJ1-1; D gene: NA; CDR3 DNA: TGTGCCAGCAGTTACGGGGTCCGTTCTGAAGCTTTCTTT; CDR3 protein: CASSYGVRSEAFF
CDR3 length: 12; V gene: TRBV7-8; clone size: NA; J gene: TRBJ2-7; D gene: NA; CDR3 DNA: TGTGCCAGCAGCCCGCCCCGGGGCGAGCAGTACTTC; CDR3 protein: CASSPPRGEQYF
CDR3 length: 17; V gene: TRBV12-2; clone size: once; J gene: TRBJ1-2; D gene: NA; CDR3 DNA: TGTGCAAGTCGCTTCCTATATAGGGGGACAGTTAACTATGGCTACACCTTC; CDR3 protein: CASRFLYRGTVNYGYTF
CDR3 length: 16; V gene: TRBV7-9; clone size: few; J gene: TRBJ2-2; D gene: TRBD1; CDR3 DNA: TGTGCCAGCAGCCGGGACAGGGGGCGCGGCACCGGGGAGCTGTTTTTT; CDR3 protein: CASSRDRGRGTGELFF
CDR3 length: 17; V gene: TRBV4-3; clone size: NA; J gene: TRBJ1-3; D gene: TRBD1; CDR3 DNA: TGCGCCAGCAGCCAAGATCCGGGACAGACTCGTCGAAACACCATATATTTT; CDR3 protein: CASSQDPGQTRRNTIYF
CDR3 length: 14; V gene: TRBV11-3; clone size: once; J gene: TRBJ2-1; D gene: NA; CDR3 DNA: TGTGCCAGCAGCTTATCTGCAGGCCTCGGTGAGCAGTTCTTC; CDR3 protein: CASSLSAGLGEQFF
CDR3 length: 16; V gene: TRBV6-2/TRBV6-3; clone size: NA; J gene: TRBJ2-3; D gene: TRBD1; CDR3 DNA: TGTGCCAGCAGTTCTAGGGACAGGGGAGGGGCGGATACGCAGTATTTT; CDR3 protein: CASSSRDRGGADTQYF
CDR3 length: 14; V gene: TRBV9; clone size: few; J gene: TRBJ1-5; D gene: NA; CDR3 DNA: TGTGCCAGCAGTGGGGACACCAGCAATCAGCCCCAGCATTTT; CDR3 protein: CASSGDTSNQPQHF
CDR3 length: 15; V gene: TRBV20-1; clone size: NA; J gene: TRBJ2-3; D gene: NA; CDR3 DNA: TGCAGTGCTAGTGAGTCGGCTAGACGCACAGATACGCAGTATTTT; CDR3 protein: CSASESARRTDTQYF
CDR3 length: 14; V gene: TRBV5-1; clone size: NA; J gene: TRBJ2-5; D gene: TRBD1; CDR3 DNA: TGCGCCAGCTTATCCGGGACAGAGGGGGAGACCCAGTACTTC; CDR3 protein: CASLSGTEGETQYF
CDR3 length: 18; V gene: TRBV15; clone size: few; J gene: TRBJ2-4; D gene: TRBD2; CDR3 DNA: TGTGCCACCAGCAGCCTTAGCGGGGGGTTCCTAGCCAAAAACATTCAGTACTTC; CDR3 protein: CATSSLSGGFLAKNIQYF
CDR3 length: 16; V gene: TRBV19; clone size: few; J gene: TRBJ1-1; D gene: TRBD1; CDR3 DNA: TGTGCCAGTAGTATAGCCGGGACAGGGGCAAACACTGAAGCTTTCTTT; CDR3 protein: CASSIAGTGANTEAFF
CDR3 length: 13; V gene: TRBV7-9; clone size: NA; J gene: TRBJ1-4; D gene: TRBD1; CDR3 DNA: TGTGCCAGCAGCCTGGGACAGGATGAAAAACTGTTTTTT; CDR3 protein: CASSLGQDEKLFF
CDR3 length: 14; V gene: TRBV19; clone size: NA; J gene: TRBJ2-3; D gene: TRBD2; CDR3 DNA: TGTGCCAGTAGTATTCGGGAGGTAATAGATACGCAGTATTTT; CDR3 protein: CASSIREVIDTQYF